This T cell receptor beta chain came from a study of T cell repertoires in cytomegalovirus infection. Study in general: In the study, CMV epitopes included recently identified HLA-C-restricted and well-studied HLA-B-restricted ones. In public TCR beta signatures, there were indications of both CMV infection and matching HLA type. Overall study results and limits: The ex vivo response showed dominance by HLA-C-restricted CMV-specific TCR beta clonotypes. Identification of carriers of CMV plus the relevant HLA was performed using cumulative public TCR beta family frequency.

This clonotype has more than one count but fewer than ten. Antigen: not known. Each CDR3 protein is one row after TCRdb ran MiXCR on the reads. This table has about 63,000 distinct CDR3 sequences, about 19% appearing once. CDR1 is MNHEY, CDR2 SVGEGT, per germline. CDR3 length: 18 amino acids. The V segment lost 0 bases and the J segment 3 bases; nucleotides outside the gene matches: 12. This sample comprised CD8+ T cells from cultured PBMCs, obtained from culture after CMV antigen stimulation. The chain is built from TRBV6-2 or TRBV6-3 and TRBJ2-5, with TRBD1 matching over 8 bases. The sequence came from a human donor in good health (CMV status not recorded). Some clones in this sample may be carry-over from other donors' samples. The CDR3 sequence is CASSYSDRETILEETQYF. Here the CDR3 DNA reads TGTGCCAGCAGTTACTCGGACAGGGAAACTATTTTAGAAGAGACCCAGTACTTC.